There are a few counts of the clone carrying this TCR beta chain. The antigen is unknown. CDR1 and CDR2 (germline): MNHEY, SMNVEV (reference sequence). CDR3 size: 15 residues. Trimming left V 7 bases short and J 6 bases short, with 18 bases between. This entry is derived from a study of CD4 T cells in relation to SARS-CoV-2 and coronaviruses. The study's findings and limits: Each donor contributed either pre-pandemic or post-infection samples, not both.

Before the COVID-19 pandemic, during about 2011-2019, CD4+ T cells were taken from unexposed donors. Isolation of CD4+ T cells took place after approximately eleven days in culture. TCRdb keeps only in-frame clones here, not all; method: immunoSEQ multiplex PCR. The table records about 20,000 clones, 70% to 80% of them present only once. The clonotype was recovered from a human donor in good health. Sequencing input: CD4+ T cells from PBMCs, cultured in vitro. The chain combines TRBV27 with TRBJ2-2; a weak D match, TRBD1 (6 bases). The CDR3 DNA reads TGTGCCAGCACCACTGTCCGGCAGGGGTCCGGGGAGCTGTTTTTT. It translates to CASTTVRQGSGELFF.